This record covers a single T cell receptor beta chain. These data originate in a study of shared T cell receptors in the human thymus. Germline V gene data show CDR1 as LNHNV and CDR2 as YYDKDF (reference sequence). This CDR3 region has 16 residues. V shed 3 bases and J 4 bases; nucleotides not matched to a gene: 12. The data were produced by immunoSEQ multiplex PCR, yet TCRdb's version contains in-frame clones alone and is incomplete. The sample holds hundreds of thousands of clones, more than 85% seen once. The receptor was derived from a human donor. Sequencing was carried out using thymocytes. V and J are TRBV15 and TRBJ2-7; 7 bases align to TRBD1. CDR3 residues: CATSSLTDRVGYEQYF. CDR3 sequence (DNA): TGTGCCACCAGCAGCTTGACCGACAGGGTGGGTTACGAGCAGTACTTC.